This T cell receptor beta chain derives from a study of molecular identifiers for immune sequencing clone quantification (dated by TCRdb to 2016 to 2019). Some background on the complete study: In a replicate experiment, RNA from around 20,000 or 100,000 naive CD8 T cells was split into five aliquots, four of which were sequenced. This methods study benchmarked molecular-identifier clustering-based TCR repertoire sequencing (MIDCIRS) and TCR RNA copy counting, using CD8 T cells to do so.

What the research found in general, with its limitations: The sizes of highly expanded clones could end up underestimated when identical TCR molecules share a barcode. Modeling estimated roughly 3.2 recovered TCR RNA copies per cell, compared with approximately 9.5 by digital PCR, which implies 30% to 35% capture efficiency. When barcode sub-clustering was left out, chimeric consensus sequences inflated TCR diversity, with chimeras reaching as high as 47%. In CMV-specific effector cells, clones with more than 20 RNA copies accounted for over 98% of molecules, whereas in naive cells such clones accounted for under 1%. Even against a background of some 1 million naive CD8 T cells, spiked-in Jurkat TCR RNA amounting to a single cell's worth was reported to be detectable. The naive libraries included spiked-in Jurkat TCR RNA (about nine copies' worth), and this RNA is not part of the donor repertoire.

At the junction V is shortened by 0 bases and J by 0 bases, with 8 bases in between. The germline V gene (reference sequence) sets CDR1 to GTSNPN and CDR2 to SVGIG. The CDR3 numbers 14 residues from cysteine through phenylalanine. Solely the CDR3 DNA is kept, with 42 bases framed from the first base. A remark on this clonotype: Its recognized antigen is unknown. Per-base qualities were not stored, and no clone one base away is much larger.

Naive CD8 T cell libraries were made from approximately 20,000 to 1,000,000 sorted cells using 10%, 30% or 50% of purified RNA. On a BD FACSAria II, naive CD8 T cells were FACS-sorted as CD8+CD4-CCR7+CD45RA+ and collected into RLT Plus buffer. To test detection sensitivity, Jurkat RNA equivalent to more than 8 TCR copies was spiked into samples of roughly 19,000-1,000,000 naive CD8 T cells. CD8 T cells were enriched with RosetteSep CD8+ T Cell Enrichment Cocktail and Ficoll-Paque, followed by ACK red cell lysis. To prepare the library, PCR was applied. The sequencer listed for this sample is NextSeq 500. Bulk TCR libraries were prepared as previously described, using TCR primers listed in Table S5. Total RNA was purified with the Qiagen AllPrep DNA/RNA kit. Before any analysis, reads coming from multiple sequencing runs of the same library were combined into one pool. The original pipeline was this. Reads were retained only if their TCR constant sequence matched exactly, and those retained reads were trimmed to 150 nt and grouped according to their 12-nt molecular barcodes. Reads inside each barcode group were sub-clustered using a 15% Levenshtein threshold, and a quality-weighted consensus sequence was constructed for each RNA molecule. Non-functional sequences were excluded, and lower-count sequences lying one edit away from another sequence were also excluded. On the basis of fitting two negative binomial distributions, barcode sub-clusters with fewer than 20% of the maximum read count were discarded. The public reads were reanalyzed by TCRdb: fastp trimming at Q25, MiXCR alignment, in-frame beta chains only. Every distinct CDR3 protein forms one entry, paired with its most common genes and DNA. None of the V and J calls come from the authors' own analysis; TCRdb made them. The sample profile shows around 320,000 distinct CDR3 sequences; about 22% of them were found once. The ten largest make up 0.65% to 0.75% of the sample.

The receptor comes from a human donor in good health. Some libraries in this study had Jurkat cell RNA spiked in. The chain is assembled from TRBV30 and TRBJ1-1; the D gene is unclear. The specimen sequenced was naive CD8+ T cells from blood, with Jurkat cell RNA spiked in. Read against the paper, the sample's cell subset or site label means: FACS-sorted CD8+CD4-CCR7+CD45RA+ naive T cells. Here the CDR3 is given as CAWSVLDMNTEAFF. The nucleotide sequence is given as TGTGCCTGGAGTGTCTTGGATATGAACACTGAAGCTTTCTTT. With all but the CDR3 taken from the reference TRBV30 and TRBJ1-1 genes, the full variable domain is: SQTIHQWPATLVQPVGSPLSLECTVEGTSNPNLYWYRQAAGRGLQLLFYSVGIGQISSEVPQNLSASRPQDRQFILSSKKLLLSDSGFYLCAWSVLDMNTEAFFGQGTRLTVV.